This TCR beta chain emerged from a study of spatial heterogeneity in lung cancer. With respect to this clonotype: Its antigen remains unknown.

CDR1 and CDR2 (germline): MNHNY, SVGAGI (reference sequence). V was shortened by 5 bases and J by 1 base, with 15 bases between the two germline ends. The length of the CDR3 is 16 residues. Time point of the sample: sample taken at primary tumor resection. About 73 TRACERx patients with early, untreated non-small cell lung cancer donated samples. The study sequenced unsorted whole RNA from tumor, nontumor lung or frozen PBMC. Overall study findings and caveats: The appearance of ubiquitous expanded tumor TCRs in blood was greater at resection than follow-up.

Every cDNA TCR molecule received its own unique molecular identifier. TCRdb re-derived calls from the 5' RACE reads in MiXCR, one entry per CDR3 protein. The repertoire holds more than 20,000 distinct CDR3 sequences, with approximately 5.8% as singletons. The material sequenced was PBMCs, taken at surgery. This receptor was obtained from a male donor with early-stage non-small cell lung cancer. V and J are TRBV6-6 and TRBJ1-5; no reliable D call. The CDR3 region is CASSPRVRTSNQPQHF. CDR3 DNA: TGTGCCAGCAGTCCCCGGGTGAGGACGAGCAATCAGCCCCAGCATTTT.